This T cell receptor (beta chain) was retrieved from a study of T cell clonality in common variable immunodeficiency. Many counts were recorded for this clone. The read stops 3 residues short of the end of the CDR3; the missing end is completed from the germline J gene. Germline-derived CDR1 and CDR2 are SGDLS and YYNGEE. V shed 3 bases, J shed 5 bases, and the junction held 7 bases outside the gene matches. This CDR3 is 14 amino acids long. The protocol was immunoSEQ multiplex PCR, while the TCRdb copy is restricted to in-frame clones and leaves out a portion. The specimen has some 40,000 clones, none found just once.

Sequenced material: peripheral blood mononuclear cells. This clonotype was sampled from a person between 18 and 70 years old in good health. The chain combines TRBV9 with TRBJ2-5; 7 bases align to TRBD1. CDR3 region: CASSASRGRETQYF. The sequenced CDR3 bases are TGTGCCAGCAGCGCCTCAAGGGGGCGGGAGACC.